This entry describes one T cell receptor beta chain. This entry is derived from a study of blood T cell repertoires in COVID-19. The overall study: In each case, the material was cDNA or gDNA derived from T cells, B-cell-depleted T cells, or PBMCs.

Trimming cost V 9 bases and J 0 bases; bases outside gene matches: 16. The CDR3 contains 17 residues. Per the germline V gene, CDR1 is MDHEN and CDR2 is SYDVKM. Produced via immunoSEQ multiplex PCR; TCRdb's table is partial and in-frame only. The sample has 200,000 to 300,000 clones; 85% to 90% are singletons. This receptor was obtained from a man in his 60s with acute or convalescent COVID-19. The chain uses TRBV28 and TRBJ2-7; 8 positions match TRBD1. Sequenced input: peripheral blood. The CDR3 DNA is TGTGCCAGTAGATCACCCAAAACCGGGACAGGCTCCTACGAGCAGTACTTC. Protein: CASRSPKTGTGSYEQYF.